This T cell receptor beta chain was obtained from a study of blood T cell repertoires in COVID-19. This CDR3 has 16 amino acids. V was pared by 6 bases and J by 2 bases, with 19 bases between. Germline V CDR1 and CDR2: MDHEN, SYDVKM. Source study methods: Amplification of reference gene primers was used by the study to estimate nucleated cell counts. Measured with immunoSEQ multiplex PCR; TCRdb has only the in-frame clones, and not every one. That table gives V, J and clone size, and the DNA gave D and trimming. The sample yields about 220,000 clones, less than 90% seen once. This chain uses TRBV28 with TRBJ1-2; D is undetermined. The receptor's source is a man younger than 40 with active or convalescent COVID-19. The specimen was peripheral blood. The CDR3 loop reads CASSLDGRSANYGYTF. In DNA form, the CDR3 reads TGTGCCAGCAGCTTAGATGGGAGATCGGCGAACTATGGCTACACCTTC.